This T cell receptor beta chain originates from a study of blood T cell repertoires in COVID-19. Study context: Italy, Spain and the United States were the sources of the convalescent and acute COVID-19 samples. PBMCs, B-cell-depleted T cells, or T cells provided the cDNA or gDNA that made up the material.

Data came from immunoSEQ multiplex PCR; TCRdb stores just in-frame clones and leaves some out. Of 140,000 or so clones listed, roughly 80% are singletons. Losses at the gene ends were 3 bases for V and 2 bases for J; bases not matched to a gene: 4. Per germline, CDR1 GTSNPN and CDR2 SVGIG (reference sequence). The CDR3 consists of 14 residues. The sequenced material came from peripheral blood. This sequence was found in an older man who had recovered from COVID-19. V gene TRBV30 combines with J gene TRBJ2-7; 10 bases agree with TRBD2. The CDR3 is CAWSRGTSAYEQYF. The DNA of the CDR3 is TGTGCCTGGAGCCGCGGGACTAGCGCCTACGAGCAGTACTTC.